The present entry profiles one TCR beta chain with its context. Scientists amplified the TCR beta CDR3 regions from RNA transcripts. Investigators did first-round RT-PCR with HTBI primers, then second-round multiplex PCR. TCRdb reprocessed the multiplex PCR reads with MiXCR, giving one entry per CDR3 protein. Among 400,000 to 450,000 distinct CDR3 sequences listed, around 21% were seen once. This specimen belongs to a study of Graves' ophthalmopathy and Graves' hyperthyroidism. The germline V gene has CDR1 MNHEY and CDR2 SVGEGT. CDR3 size: 16 residues. Unmatched junction bases numbered 10, after V lost 5 bases and J lost 4 bases.

The TCR originated in a woman under 30 with stable Graves' hyperthyroidism. Sequencing was performed on peripheral blood. The V and J genes are TRBV6-2 or TRBV6-3 and TRBJ1-2; TRBD1 aligns across 10 bases. The CDR3: CASSQPRDRGLYGYTF. For the CDR3, the DNA is TGTGCCAGCAGTCAGCCGCGGGACAGGGGCCTCTATGGCTACACCTTC.